A selection of T cell receptor beta chains follows, all from one sample in a study of blood T cells in healthy people across ages. TCRdb independently ran MiXCR on the 5' RACE reads; one entry per CDR3 protein. Of fewer than 650,000 distinct CDR3 sequences in the sample, about 28% are singletons; the top ten hold approximately 3.3%. The data were also submitted as part of a second study, on T cells of mothers and their children.

The sequenced sample consisted of blood. The receptors stem from a boy between 2 and 10 years old in good health. Each CDR3 is given with its conserved first and last residue. The D gene is left open where the match is weak. Part of the rows lack a size; the others show once, few, many or a class for expanded clones.

J	D	V	length	size	CDR3	DNA
TRBJ2-3	NA	TRBV7-2	14	few	CASSMLVSTDTQYF	TGTGCCAGCAGCATGCTAGTCTCCACAGATACGCAGTATTTT
TRBJ2-7	TRBD2	TRBV7-2	14	NA	CASSPIAGVYEQYF	TGTGCCAGCAGCCCCATAGCGGGAGTCTACGAGCAGTACTTC
TRBJ2-5	TRBD2	TRBV29-1	15	NA	CSVAPGTSGSETQYF	TGCAGCGTTGCCCCCGGGACTAGCGGGTCAGAGACCCAGTACTTC
TRBJ2-1	NA	TRBV6-6	13	many	CASSYGLLNEQFF	TGTGCCAGCAGTTACGGACTCCTCAATGAGCAGTTCTTC
TRBJ2-7	TRBD2	TRBV3-1	13	many	CASTGTTSYEQYF	TGTGCCAGCACCGGGACTACCTCCTACGAGCAGTACTTC
TRBJ1-5	TRBD1	TRBV20-1	15	NA	CSALPRTGGGQPQHF	TGCAGTGCCTTACCGAGGACAGGGGGCGGGCAGCCCCAGCATTTT
TRBJ2-1	NA	TRBV9	16	few	CASSVGGRTYYNEQFF	TGTGCCAGCAGCGTAGGTGGTAGGACCTATTACAATGAGCAGTTCTTC
TRBJ1-2	NA	TRBV5-1	15	few	CASRSPGSANYGYTF	TGCGCCAGCAGATCTCCGGGCTCCGCTAACTATGGCTACACCTTC
TRBJ1-1	NA	TRBV16	16	NA	CASSQSLGTGNTEAFF	TGTGCCAGCAGCCAGAGCCTAGGCACAGGGAACACTGAAGCTTTCTTT
TRBJ2-2	NA	TRBV7-2	15	NA	CASSSTGINTGELFF	TGTGCCAGCAGCTCAACCGGGATAAACACCGGGGAGCTGTTTTTT
TRBJ1-2	TRBD1	TRBV9	17	NA	CASSDRTGGLMDYGYTF	TGTGCCAGCAGCGATCGGACAGGGGGCTTGATGGACTATGGCTACACCTTC
TRBJ2-7	TRBD1	TRBV7-8	15	NA	CASSLQGQGTYEQYF	TGTGCCAGCAGCTTACAGGGACAGGGTACCTACGAGCAGTACTTC
TRBJ1-4	NA	TRBV20-1	14	few	CSATRDRENEKLFF	TGCAGTGCTACAAGGGACCGGGAAAATGAAAAACTGTTTTTT
TRBJ2-2	TRBD2	TRBV29-1	13	NA	CSASGGATGELFF	TGCAGCGCATCCGGGGGGGCCACCGGGGAGCTGTTTTTT
TRBJ2-7	TRBD1	TRBV29-1	12	few	CSVEGDREIQYF	TGCAGCGTTGAGGGGGACAGGGAGATCCAGTACTTC
TRBJ2-7	NA	TRBV5-4	12	NA	CAMVGAGDEQYF	TGTGCCATGGTGGGGGCCGGAGACGAGCAGTACTTC
TRBJ2-1	NA	TRBV7-2	16	NA	CASSLDRARLYNEQFF	TGTGCCAGCAGCTTAGATCGGGCGAGACTGTACAATGAGCAGTTCTTC
TRBJ2-7	NA	TRBV3-1	15	few	CASSHPKGFDNEQYF	TGTGCCAGCAGCCACCCAAAGGGGTTTGATAACGAGCAGTACTTC
TRBJ2-1	TRBD2	TRBV3-1	19	NA	CASSQGRAGGRSSYNEQFF	TGTGCCAGCAGCCAAGGACGAGCGGGAGGGAGGAGCTCCTACAATGAGCAGTTCTTC
TRBJ1-6	NA	TRBV6-5	13	NA	CASRTVGDSPLHF	TGTGCCAGCCGGACAGTTGGGGATTCACCCCTCCACTTT
TRBJ2-7	NA	TRBV7-6	13	NA	CASSSASSYEQYF	TGTGCCAGCAGCTCTGCGAGCTCCTACGAGCAGTACTTC
TRBJ1-5	TRBD1	TRBV20-1	14	once	CSASEDRPNQPQHF	TGCAGTGCTAGTGAGGACAGGCCAAATCAGCCCCAGCATTTT
TRBJ2-1	NA	TRBV9	16	few	CASSVSLDSSYNEQFF	TGTGCCAGCAGCGTATCCCTGGACAGCTCCTACAATGAGCAGTTCTTC
TRBJ1-6	TRBD1	TRBV15	17	few	CATSRGGGSTYNSPLHF	TGTGCCACCAGCAGAGGAGGGGGCTCAACCTATAATTCACCCCTCCACTTT
TRBJ1-4	NA	TRBV30	14	NA	CAWSQPSANEKLFF	TGTGCCTGGAGCCAACCGTCCGCTAATGAAAAACTGTTTTTT
TRBJ1-2	NA	TRBV20-1	15	NA	CSARTWGGGTYGYTF	TGCAGTGCTAGAACCTGGGGAGGAGGGACTTATGGCTACACCTTC
TRBJ2-7	TRBD2	TRBV11-2	14	once	CASLLGGGFSEQYF	TGTGCCAGCCTTCTCGGCGGGGGGTTTAGCGAGCAGTACTTC
TRBJ2-1	NA	TRBV7-2	15	NA	CASSLLQGGYNEQFF	TGTGCCAGCAGCTTACTACAGGGAGGCTACAATGAGCAGTTCTTC
TRBJ1-1	TRBD1	TRBV7-6	14	once	CASSLVGGQGEAFF	TGTGCCAGCAGCTTAGTCGGGGGACAGGGTGAAGCTTTCTTT
TRBJ2-1	TRBD2	TRBV20-1	13	NA	CSAQRGGYNEQFF	TGCAGTGCTCAGCGGGGGGGATACAATGAGCAGTTCTTC
TRBJ2-1	NA	TRBV7-9	15	NA	CASSLPGLSYNEQFF	TGTGCCAGCAGCTTACCGGGACTTTCCTACAATGAGCAGTTCTTC
TRBJ2-2	NA	TRBV3-1	15	few	CASSQIPPSSRELFF	TGTGCCAGCAGCCAAATACCTCCATCTAGCCGAGAGCTGTTTTTT
TRBJ1-4	NA	TRBV4-3	15	once	CASSQDVGSDEKLFF	TGCGCCAGCAGCCAAGACGTAGGGTCAGATGAAAAACTGTTTTTT
TRBJ1-1	NA	TRBV29-1	14	NA	CSVEARGALTEAFF	TGCAGCGTTGAAGCCAGGGGAGCACTCACTGAAGCTTTCTTT
TRBJ2-7	NA	TRBV7-6	15	few	CASSLGGGTVYEQYF	TGTGCCAGCAGCTTAGGCGGAGGGACAGTCTACGAGCAGTACTTC
TRBJ2-3	NA	TRBV2	12	few	CASRLGVDTQYF	TGTGCCAGCAGACTGGGAGTAGATACGCAGTATTTT
TRBJ2-1	NA	TRBV24-1	12	NA	CATMANLGEQFF	TGTGCCACCATGGCGAATTTAGGTGAGCAGTTCTTC
TRBJ1-2	TRBD1	TRBV24-1	15	few	CTTSDSGQGKEGYTF	TGTACCACCAGTGATTCCGGACAGGGAAAGGAGGGCTACACCTTC
TRBJ1-1	TRBD1	TRBV29-1	12	NA	CSVGGRGPEAFF	TGCAGCGTTGGGGGCAGGGGGCCTGAAGCTTTCTTT
TRBJ2-1	NA	TRBV7-6	14	few	CASKKQHTYNKQFF	TGTGCCAGCAAGAAACAACACACTTACAATAAGCAGTTCTTC
TRBJ1-4	NA	TRBV25-1	15	NA	CASTKSLGGNEKLFF	TGTGCCAGCACAAAGAGCCTAGGGGGGAACGAAAAACTGTTTTTT
TRBJ1-4	NA	TRBV11-1	13	few	CASRPLLGGKLFF	TGTGCCAGCAGACCGCTGCTGGGCGGGAAACTGTTTTTT
TRBJ1-1	NA	TRBV11-2	15	NA	CASSLVSGSIPQAFF	TGTGCCAGCAGCTTAGTTTCGGGGTCAATACCCCAAGCTTTCTTT
TRBJ1-2	NA	TRBV12-3/TRBV12-4	13	NA	CASTYGRGNGYTF	TGTGCCAGCACCTATGGGAGGGGGAATGGCTACACCTTC
TRBJ1-5	NA	TRBV30	14	few	CAWSRAFGHQPQHF	TGTGCCTGGAGTCGTGCATTCGGACACCAGCCCCAGCATTTT
TRBJ2-5	TRBD2	TRBV7-9	16	NA	CASSLGVREGRETQYF	TGTGCCAGCAGCTTAGGTGTGCGGGAGGGCCGTGAGACCCAGTACTTC
TRBJ1-2	TRBD1	TRBV5-5	16	many	CASSLEGTAGVYGYTF	TGTGCCAGCAGCTTGGAAGGGACAGCCGGGGTCTATGGCTACACCTTC
TRBJ2-1	NA	TRBV2	12	NA	CASTYSGTEQSF	TGTGCCAGCACCTATTCCGGGACGGAGCAGTCCTTC
TRBJ2-2	TRBD1	TRBV12-3/TRBV12-4	15	few	CASILAGTGSGELFF	TGTGCCAGCATCTTAGCCGGGACAGGGTCCGGGGAGCTGTTTTTT
TRBJ2-7	TRBD1	TRBV7-9	15	few	CASSPAGQGAYEQYF	TGTGCCAGCAGCCCCGCGGGACAGGGGGCCTACGAGCAGTACTTC
TRBJ2-7	NA	TRBV20-1	15	NA	CSAGAGGRGLYEQYF	TGCAGTGCTGGGGCCGGGGGCCGGGGACTCTACGAGCAGTACTTC
TRBJ2-7	NA	TRBV3-1	12	NA	CASSWIGVEQYF	TGTGCCAGCAGCTGGATAGGGGTCGAGCAGTACTTC
TRBJ2-7	TRBD2	TRBV19	15	NA	CASRAILAGVDEQYF	TGTGCCAGTAGGGCAATACTAGCGGGAGTAGACGAGCAGTACTTC
TRBJ1-2	NA	TRBV7-9	14	NA	CASSLNRPVYGYTF	TGTGCCAGCAGCTTAAACAGACCTGTCTATGGCTACACCTTC
TRBJ2-1	TRBD2	TRBV7-9	15	few	CASTSGTRGVNEQFF	TGTGCCAGCACCTCAGGGACTAGGGGAGTCAATGAGCAGTTCTTC
TRBJ2-2	NA	TRBV5-4	16	few	CASSLGMGMNTGELFF	TGTGCCAGCAGCTTGGGGATGGGCATGAACACCGGGGAGCTGTTTTTT
TRBJ1-4	NA	TRBV3-1	15	NA	CASSQERLKSEKLFF	TGTGCCAGCAGCCAAGAGAGGTTGAAGAGTGAAAAACTGTTTTTT